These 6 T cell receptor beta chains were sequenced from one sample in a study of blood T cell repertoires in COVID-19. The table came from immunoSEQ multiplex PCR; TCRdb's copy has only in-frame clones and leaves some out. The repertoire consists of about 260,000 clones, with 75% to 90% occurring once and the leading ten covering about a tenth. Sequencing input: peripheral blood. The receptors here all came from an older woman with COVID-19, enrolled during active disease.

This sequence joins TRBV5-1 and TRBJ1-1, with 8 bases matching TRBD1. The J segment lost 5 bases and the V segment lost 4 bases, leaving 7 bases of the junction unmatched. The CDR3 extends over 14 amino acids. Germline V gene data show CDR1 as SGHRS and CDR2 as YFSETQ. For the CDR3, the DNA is TGCGCCAGCAGCCCGGACAGGGCGGGGACTGAAGCTTTCTTT. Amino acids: CASSPDRAGTEAFF.

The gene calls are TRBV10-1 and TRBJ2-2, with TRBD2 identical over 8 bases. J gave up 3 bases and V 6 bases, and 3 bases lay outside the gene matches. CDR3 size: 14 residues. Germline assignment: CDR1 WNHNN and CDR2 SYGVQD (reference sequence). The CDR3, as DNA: TGCGCCAGCAGGGGAGCGGGAGACACCGGGGAGCTGTTTTTT. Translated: CASRGAGDTGELFF.

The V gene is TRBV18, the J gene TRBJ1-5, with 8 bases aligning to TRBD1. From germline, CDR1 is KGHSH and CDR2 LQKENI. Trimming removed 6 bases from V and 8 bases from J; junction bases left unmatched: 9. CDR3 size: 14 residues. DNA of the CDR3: TGTGCCAGCTCCCTGGGACAGGCCCCGGAGCCCCAGCATTTT. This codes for CASSLGQAPEPQHF.

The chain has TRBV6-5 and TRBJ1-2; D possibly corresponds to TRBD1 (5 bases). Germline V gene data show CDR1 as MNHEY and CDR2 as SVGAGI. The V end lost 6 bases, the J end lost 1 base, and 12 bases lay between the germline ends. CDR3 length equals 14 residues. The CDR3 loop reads CASRRGSLNYGYTF. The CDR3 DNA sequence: TGTGCCAGCAGAAGGGGCAGCCTTAACTATGGCTACACCTTC.

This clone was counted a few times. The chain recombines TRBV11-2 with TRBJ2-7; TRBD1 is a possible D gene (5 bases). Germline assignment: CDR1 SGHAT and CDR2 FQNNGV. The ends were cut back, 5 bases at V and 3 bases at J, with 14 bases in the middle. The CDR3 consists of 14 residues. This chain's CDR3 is CASSTDRAVYEQYF. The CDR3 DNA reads TGTGCCAGCAGCACCGACAGAGCCGTCTACGAGCAGTACTTC.

The CDR3 protein is CASSLVGLAGVSYEQYF. CDR3 sequence (DNA): TGTGCCAGCAGCTTAGTTGGACTAGCGGGAGTCTCCTACGAGCAGTACTTC. V gene TRBV11-2 combines with J gene TRBJ2-7; 13 bases line up with TRBD2. The CDR3 contains 17 residues. V lost 1 base to trimming and J lost 0 bases; unmatched junction nucleotides: 3. Germline CDR1 SGHAT, CDR2 FQNNGV.